This T cell receptor beta chain was recovered during a study of blood T cell repertoires in COVID-19. As for the study in general: COVID-19 samples from acute and convalescent phases originated in the United States, Italy and Spain. The cDNA or gDNA used as material had been derived from T cells, B-cell-depleted T cells, or PBMCs.

In the study's own analysis: Amplification with reference gene primers provided the estimates of nucleated cell counts. Clones were read by immunoSEQ multiplex PCR, and TCRdb kept only the in-frame ones, dropping some. That table is the source of V, J and clone size, and D and trimming were worked out from the DNA. The sample contains around 100,000 clones, 88% of which appear only once. The specimen was peripheral blood. This sequence originates from a human donor in a cohort sampled during active COVID-19.

The CDR3 loop reads CAISPSSVSTDTQYF. The CDR3 coding sequence is TGTGCCATCAGTCCCTCTAGCGTTAGCACAGATACGCAGTATTTT. V and J are TRBV10-3 and TRBJ2-3; a weak D match, TRBD2 (6 bases). The CDR3 loop spans 15 amino acids. The V gene's germline CDR1 is ENHRY and CDR2 SYGVKD. The V end was cut by 5 bases, the J end by 0 bases, with 12 bases between.